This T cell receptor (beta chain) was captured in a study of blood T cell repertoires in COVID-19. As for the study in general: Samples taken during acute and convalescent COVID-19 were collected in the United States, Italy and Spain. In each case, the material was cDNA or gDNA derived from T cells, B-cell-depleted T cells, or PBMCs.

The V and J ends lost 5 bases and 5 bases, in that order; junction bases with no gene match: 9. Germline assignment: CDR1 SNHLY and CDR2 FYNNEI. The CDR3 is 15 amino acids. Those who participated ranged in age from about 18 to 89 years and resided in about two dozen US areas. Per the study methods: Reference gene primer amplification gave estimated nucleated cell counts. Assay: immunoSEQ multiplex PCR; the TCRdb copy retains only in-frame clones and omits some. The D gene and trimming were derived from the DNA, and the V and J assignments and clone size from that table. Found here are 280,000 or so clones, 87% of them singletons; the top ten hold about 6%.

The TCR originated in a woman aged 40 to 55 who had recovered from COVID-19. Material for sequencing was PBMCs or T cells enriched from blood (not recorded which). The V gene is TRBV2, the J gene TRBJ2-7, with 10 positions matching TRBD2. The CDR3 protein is CASSRSGTSVDEQYF. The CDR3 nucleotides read TGTGCCAGCAGTCGGTCCGGGACTAGCGTAGACGAGCAGTACTTC.